The source of this T cell receptor beta chain is a study of technical replicates of blood from several donors. TCRdb's table, derived via immunoSEQ multiplex PCR, lists solely in-frame clones and lacks some. The table includes some 14,000 clones, about 80% detected once. V dropped 2 bases and J dropped 1 base, with 15 bases sitting between them. The CDR3 covers 16 residues. CDR1 is SGHDT and CDR2 is YYEEEE in the germline V gene. This sequence joins TRBV5-6 and TRBJ1-2, with D uncertain. Sequencing was done on a sample of PBMCs. The clonotype originates from a human donor in good health. CDR3 sequence reads: CASSFFGSIDNYGYTF. In nucleotides, the CDR3 is TGTGCCAGCAGCTTTTTCGGTTCAATCGATAACTATGGCTACACCTTC.